The 21 T cell receptor beta chains below were found in one sample sequenced in a study of response to subunit inactivated influenza vaccine. One entry per CDR3 protein results from TCRdb running MiXCR on the RT-PCR reads. The data contain approximately 520,000 distinct CDR3 sequences, 16% of them singletons. The sequencing used CD4+ T cells sorted from PBMCs, collected around 25 months after vaccination. These receptors originate from a man aged 50 to 75 who received an inactivated influenza vaccine.

This clonotype was recorded many times. The V and J genes are TRBV10-3 and TRBJ2-1; 11 bases are shared with TRBD2. This CDR3 region has 18 residues. V dropped 2 bases and J dropped 0; count of bases not matched to a gene: 6. Germline assignment: CDR1 ENHRY and CDR2 SYGVKD. The CDR3 is CAISEAPGLADSYNEQFF. The CDR3 DNA is TGTGCCATCAGTGAGGCGCCGGGACTAGCGGACTCCTACAATGAGCAGTTCTTC.

This clonotype was seen a handful of times. V gene TRBV28 combines with J gene TRBJ1-1; D uncertain. The CDR3 consists of 13 residues. Looked up from germline, CDR1 is MDHEN and CDR2 is SYDVKM. V lost 7 bases, J lost 4 bases, and 13 bases lay in between. The CDR3 protein is CASIPGGSTEAFF. CDR3 DNA sequence: TGTGCCAGCATCCCAGGCGGGTCCACTGAAGCTTTCTTT.

The chain recombines TRBV5-1 with TRBJ2-5, with TRBD2 matching 8 bases. V lost 4 bases to trimming and J lost 4 bases; unmatched junction nucleotides: 9. This CDR3 contains 15 residues. CDR1 and CDR2 from the germline V gene are SGHRS and YFSETQ. As DNA, the CDR3 is TGCGCCAGCAGCCCCAACGGGGGGGCCTTAGAGACCCAGTACTTC. Its protein product is CASSPNGGALETQYF.

The chain uses TRBV3-1 and TRBJ2-2; no firm D call. The CDR3 runs to 15 residues. V lost 0 bases to trimming and J lost 6 bases, with 11 bases between them. In germline, CDR1 is LGHDT, CDR2 YNNKEL (reference sequence). CDR3 sequence reads: CASSQDPGPAGELFF. DNA for the CDR3: TGTGCCAGCAGCCAAGATCCAGGTCCCGCCGGGGAGCTGTTTTTT.

The CDR3 region is CAISESPGVDTQYF. The CDR3 DNA reads as TGTGCCATCAGTGAGTCCCCCGGGGTAGATACGCAGTATTTT. The J gene is TRBJ2-3, the V gene TRBV10-3; a weak D match, TRBD2 (5 bases). Deletions cut 0 bases from V and 5 bases from J, with 9 bases between. There are 14 residues in the CDR3. Germline V gene sequence: CDR1 ENHRY, CDR2 SYGVKD.

Notes on this clonotype: A read error may produce the germline difference seen at one junction end. The V and J genes are TRBV12-3 or TRBV12-4 and TRBJ2-3, with a weak D call TRBD1 (6 bases). This CDR3 comprises 13 residues. As DNA, the CDR3 is TGTGCCAGCAGTTTAGGACTGGGGGCCCCCTATAGATTT. Its protein is CASSLGLGAPYRF.

This clonotype was detected only a few times. The chain is built from TRBV5-1 and TRBJ2-1; D uncertain. Germline V gene data show CDR1 as SGHRS and CDR2 as YFSETQ. The CDR3 is made up of 15 amino acids. Trimming took 6 bases from V and 1 from J, leaving 14 bases between them. As DNA, the CDR3 is TGCGCCAGCATATCAACCCCCTCTTCCTACAATGAGCAGTTCTTC. Protein sequence: CASISTPSSYNEQFF.

V is TRBV2 and J is TRBJ1-3; D is undetermined. Germline CDR1 is SNHLY and CDR2 is FYNNEI. This CDR3 has 13 residues. The germline V and J ends were trimmed by 8 bases and 0 bases, with 8 bases remaining between them. CDR3: CASLIDSGNTIYF. CDR3 nucleotide sequence: TGTGCCAGCCTTATTGACTCTGGAAACACCATATATTTT.

J is TRBJ1-5 and V is TRBV6-5; possibly TRBD1 for D (5 bases). The V gene lost 0 bases and the J gene lost 2 bases, with 11 bases spanning the gap. Germline CDR1 reads MNHEY; CDR2 reads SVGAGI. This CDR3 contains 16 residues. CDR3 region: CASSYSTRVGNQPQHF. The CDR3 region has the DNA TGTGCCAGCAGTTACTCGACCAGGGTGGGCAATCAGCCCCAGCATTTT.

V and J are TRBV20-1 and TRBJ1-5, with D hard to call. The CDR3 extends over 15 amino acids. V lost 1 base and J lost 4, with 14 bases in between. The germline V gene has CDR1 DFQATT and CDR2 SNEGSKA (reference sequence). The CDR3 spells CSARAGSSGNQPQHF. The CDR3 DNA reads as TGCAGTGCTAGAGCCGGGAGCTCGGGGAATCAGCCCCAGCATTTT.

The rearrangement links TRBV20-1 to TRBJ2-7, with 11 bases that match TRBD2. V shed 0 bases, J shed 3 bases, and the junction held 7 bases outside the gene matches. The germline gives CDR1 DFQATT, CDR2 SNEGSKA (reference sequence). This CDR3 spans 16 amino acids. In DNA, the CDR3 is TGCAGTGCTAGAGACCCACTAGCGGGAGTCAACTACGAGCAGTACTTC. It specifies CSARDPLAGVNYEQYF.

The rearrangement links TRBV12-3 or TRBV12-4 to TRBJ1-1; 7 nucleotides line up with TRBD1. The CDR3 length is 13 residues. J was trimmed by 10 bases and V by 6 bases; bases with no gene match: 11. The CDR3 reads CASRGGTALRAFF. The CDR3 DNA reads TGTGCCAGCAGGGGGGGGACAGCCCTGAGAGCTTTCTTT.

This clonotype was recorded a few times. The genes are TRBV20-1 and TRBJ1-1; perhaps TRBD1 as D (6 bases). Trimming stripped 6 bases from V and 0 bases from J, with 14 bases between. Germline V lookup: CDR1 DFQATT, CDR2 SNEGSKA (reference sequence). This CDR3 has 14 residues. CDR3 bases: TGCAGTGCAAACCCGACAGGTCTGAACACTGAAGCTTTCTTT. Its protein product is CSANPTGLNTEAFF.

The rearrangement uses TRBV11-2 and TRBJ1-4; no clear D gene. The germline V and J ends were trimmed by 5 bases and 10 bases, with 14 bases remaining between them. The CDR3 is made up of 13 amino acids. The V gene's germline CDR1 is SGHAT and CDR2 FQNNGV. The CDR3 DNA reads as TGTGCCAGCAGCGTAGGAAGTGAGCGAAAACTGTTTTTT. This sequence encodes CASSVGSERKLFF.

This chain connects TRBV28 to TRBJ2-7; a possible D gene is TRBD1 (6 bases). The CDR3 is 12 residues long. Trimming took off 6 bases at V and 4 bases at J, with 10 bases between the two ends. Germline V CDR1 and CDR2: MDHEN, SYDVKM. In DNA form, the CDR3 reads TGTGCCAGCAGACAGACAGGTTACGAGCAGTACTTC. Translating it yields CASRQTGYEQYF.

The CDR3 coding sequence is TGTGCCAGCAGTTTCCGGACAACGGGTGCAGATACGCAGTATTTT. Translating it yields CASSFRTTGADTQYF. The genes are TRBV27 and TRBJ2-3; D perhaps matches TRBD1 (5 bases). CDR1 is MNHEY, CDR2 SMNVEV, per germline (reference sequence). The length of the CDR3 is 15 residues. V was clipped by 3 bases and J by 4 bases, with 14 bases between them.

In this sample, this clonotype turned up many times. The V gene is TRBV12-3 or TRBV12-4, the J gene TRBJ2-7; D remains ambiguous. Trimming took 5 bases from V and 3 from J, leaving 5 bases between them. CDR3 length: 11 residues. This chain's CDR3 is CASSTVYEQYF. The DNA of the CDR3 is TGTGCCAGCAGTACGGTCTACGAGCAGTACTTC.

This clonotype was counted only a few times. The chain combines TRBV10-3 with TRBJ2-5; 8 positions agree with TRBD1. Germline CDR1 is ENHRY and CDR2 is SYGVKD. With V trimmed by 8 bases and J by 5 bases, 7 bases remained unmatched. This CDR3 is 13 amino acids long. The CDR3 DNA reads TGTGCCATCGGGACAGGCAAAGGGGAGACCCAGTACTTC. As protein: CAIGTGKGETQYF.

The chain links TRBV7-2 to TRBJ2-7; D call uncertain. The V end lost 5 bases, the J end lost 2 bases, and 13 bases lay between the germline ends. CDR1 is SGHTA, CDR2 FQGNSA, per germline. This CDR3 is 14 amino acids long. The CDR3 nucleotides read TGTGCCAGCAGCCAGGATGGCCCTACCTACGAGCAGTACTTC. Protein: CASSQDGPTYEQYF.

The chain couples TRBV28 to TRBJ1-1; D gene unclear. The CDR3 has 12 residues. Germline V CDR1 and CDR2: MDHEN, SYDVKM. The ends were cut back, 1 base at V and 4 bases at J, with 4 bases in the middle. This CDR3 reads CASSLSLTEAFF. CDR3 coding DNA: TGTGCCAGCAGTTTATCCCTCACTGAAGCTTTCTTT.

This clonotype was observed a handful of times. The genes are TRBV2 and TRBJ2-5, with 7 bases fitting TRBD2. This CDR3 contains 14 residues. Looked up from germline, CDR1 is SNHLY and CDR2 is FYNNEI. With V trimmed by 3 bases and J by 2 bases, 3 bases remained unmatched. DNA for the CDR3: TGTGCCAGCAGTGATAGGGGACTACAAGAGACCCAGTACTTC. Its translation is CASSDRGLQETQYF.